This passage covers 18 T cell receptor beta chains from one sample sequenced in a study of patients and donors after allogeneic stem cell transplantation (dated by TCRdb to the early 2020s). Library construction relied on RT-PCR. Instrument on record: NextSeq 550. TCRdb reworked the public reads: Q25 trimming with fastp, MiXCR clone assembly, productive beta chains retained. Entries are consolidated by CDR3 protein sequence, retaining the most common genes and DNA. This sample has over 130,000 distinct CDR3 sequences in its table, and over 35% of those were observed once. Roughly 52% of the sample lies in the top ten. Material for sequencing was blood, either unsorted or a sorted T cell fraction (not recorded which). These receptors all stem from a human donor who was either an allogeneic HSCT recipient or a stem cell or donor lymphocyte infusion donor (not recorded which). It is not recorded whose cells these are; they may come from a transplant donor.

The table lists this clonotype with a few counts. This chain connects TRBV29-1 to TRBJ2-6; no firm D call. Germline loops: CDR1 SQVTM, CDR2 ANQGSEA. The CDR3 length is 13 residues. The V end was cut by 3 bases, the J end by 1 base, with 4 bases between. CDR3 DNA: TGCAGCGTTGAGAGATCTGGGGCCAACGTCCTGACTTTC. It specifies CSVERSGANVLTF.

The chain couples TRBV12-3 or TRBV12-4 to TRBJ1-1; tentatively, D is TRBD1 (6 bases). With 3 bases removed from V and 3 bases from J, the gap between germline ends came to 14 bases. This CDR3 contains 15 residues. The CDR3, as DNA: TGTGCCAGCAGTTTCACACAGGGAAGGTACACTGAAGCTTTCTTT. Its translation is CASSFTQGRYTEAFF.

This clonotype came up once. This chain connects TRBV12-3 or TRBV12-4 to TRBJ2-2, with 7 bases lining up with TRBD2. Germline trimming cut 6 bases from V and 6 bases from J; bases unmatched to any gene: 13. The CDR3 runs 16 residues. In nucleotides, the CDR3 is TGTGCCAGCAGGCTAGAGGTCGGACTAGGTGCCGGGGAGCTGTTTTTT. Amino acid sequence: CASRLEVGLGAGELFF.

V is TRBV9 and J is TRBJ2-2; tentative D call: TRBD1 (6 bases). Between the trimmed V and J ends, which lost 0 bases and 0 bases, there was a span of 12 bases. The CDR3 has 17 residues. Germline values: CDR1 SGDLS, CDR2 YYNGEE. CDR3: CASSVEPQGTNTGELFF. The CDR3 DNA reads as TGTGCCAGCAGCGTAGAGCCACAGGGTACGAACACCGGGGAGCTGTTTTTT.

The rearrangement joins TRBV6-5 to TRBJ1-4; tentative D call: TRBD1 (6 bases). CDR1 is MNHEY and CDR2 is SVGAGI in the germline V gene. The CDR3 contains 15 residues. V was cut by 3 bases and J by 9 bases, with 17 bases left in between. CDR3 protein: CASSYLRGAQKKLFF. Here the CDR3 DNA reads TGTGCCAGCAGTTATCTGAGGGGGGCGCAAAAAAAACTGTTTTTT.

The chain uses TRBV7-2 and TRBJ2-2; maybe TRBD1 (6 bases). In germline, CDR1 is SGHTA, CDR2 FQGNSA. The CDR3 has 15 residues. V shed 10 bases and J shed 3 bases, with 18 bases lying between them. The CDR3 bases are TGTGCCAAACTGCCCCGACAGGTCCACACCGGGGAGCTGTTTTTT. It encodes CAKLPRQVHTGELFF.

In DNA form, the CDR3 reads TGCAGCGTGGGACTTATTGAATATCAGCCCCAGCATTTT. This codes for CSVGLIEYQPQHF. This sequence joins TRBV29-1 and TRBJ1-5; D possibly corresponds to TRBD1 (5 bases). CDR1 SQVTM and CDR2 ANQGSEA come from the germline V gene. Trimming removed 6 bases at V and 5 bases at J, with 14 bases between. CDR3 length: 13 residues.

This clonotype was seen only a few times. The rearrangement uses TRBV11-2 and TRBJ1-4; D possibly corresponds to TRBD1 (6 bases). The germline V gene has CDR1 SGHAT and CDR2 FQNNGV. The CDR3 contains 19 residues. V was clipped by 5 bases and J by 0 bases, with 22 bases between them. The CDR3 region has the DNA TGTGCCAGCAGCCGTCGGAGGGGGGCACCTGCTGCAACTAATGAAAAACTGTTTTTT. Translated, it gives CASSRRRGAPAATNEKLFF.

The chain recombines TRBV19 with TRBJ1-4, with D perhaps TRBD1 (5 bases). CDR3 length: 18 residues. Trimming took 6 bases from V and 3 from J, leaving 23 bases between them. CDR1 LNHDA and CDR2 SQIVND come from the germline V gene (reference sequence). Written as DNA, the CDR3 is TGTGCCAGTAGCATCGAGGGGACCCCCGAATGGGCTAATGAAAAACTGTTTTTT. Protein: CASSIEGTPEWANEKLFF.

The chain recombines TRBV27 with TRBJ2-5, with 9 positions matching TRBD1. The V and J ends lost 4 bases and 2 bases, in that order; junction bases with no gene match: 11. Germline loops: CDR1 MNHEY, CDR2 SMNVEV (reference sequence). This CDR3 is 17 amino acids long. The CDR3 DNA sequence: TGTGCCAGCAGTTCCTTATGGACAGGGGCTTTACAAGAGACCCAGTACTTC. Translating it yields CASSSLWTGALQETQYF.

V gene TRBV7-9 combines with J gene TRBJ1-5; 9 nucleotides agree with TRBD1. This CDR3 contains 15 residues. The germline CDR1 and CDR2 sequences are SEHNR and FQNEAQ (reference sequence). The V gene end was trimmed by 4 bases and the J gene end by 7 bases; junction bases not matched to a gene: 8. The CDR3 coding sequence is TGTGCCAGCAGCTCCTCCGGGACAGGGCTACAGCCCCAGCATTTT. Translating gives CASSSSGTGLQPQHF. Full variable domain (outside the CDR3, taken from reference TRBV7-9 and TRBJ1-5): DTGVSQNPRHKITKRGQNVTFRCDPISEHNRLYWYRQTLGQGPEFLTYFQNEAQLEKSRLLSDRFSAERPKGSFSTLEIQRTEQGDSAMYLCASSSSGTGLQPQHFGDGTRLSIL.

The V and J genes are TRBV27 and TRBJ2-1; TRBD2 matches at 12 bases. Germline V CDR1 and CDR2: MNHEY, SMNVEV (reference sequence). The CDR3 is made up of 16 amino acids. Trimming at V came to 5 bases and at J to 7 bases, leaving 9 bases not matched to a gene. CDR3 coding DNA: TGTGCCAGCAGTGCCCTAGCGGGGGGGCCGAGGAATGAGCAGTTCTTC. Translated: CASSALAGGPRNEQFF.

This clonotype was recorded a few times. The rearrangement links TRBV29-1 to TRBJ1-1; 7 bases are shared with TRBD1. Per the germline V gene, CDR1 is SQVTM and CDR2 is ANQGSEA. CDR3 length equals 13 residues. Unmatched junction bases numbered 4, after V lost 6 bases and J lost 0 bases. CDR3 DNA: TGCAGCGTGACGACAGGGTTGAACACTGAAGCTTTCTTT. This gives the protein CSVTTGLNTEAFF.

The J gene is TRBJ1-1, the V gene TRBV12-3 or TRBV12-4, with a possible D match to TRBD1 (5 bases). Trimming left V 3 bases short and J 7 bases short, with 12 bases between. The length of the CDR3 is 13 residues. CDR3 in DNA: TGTGCCAGCAGTTTTGCTCAGGGAGGTGAAGCTTTCTTT. Its protein is CASSFAQGGEAFF.

This clonotype was seen a few times. The rearrangement joins TRBV20-1 to TRBJ1-2, with D possibly matching TRBD1 (5 bases). The V end was cut by 5 bases, the J end by 3 bases, with 13 bases between. CDR3 length: 13 amino acids. Per germline, CDR1 DFQATT and CDR2 SNEGSKA (reference sequence). CDR3 residues: CSAPPDRYYGYTF. In nucleotides, the CDR3 is TGCAGTGCTCCTCCTGACAGATACTATGGCTACACCTTC.

The V and J genes are TRBV7-9 and TRBJ2-7; D ambiguous. CDR1 and CDR2 (germline): SEHNR, FQNEAQ (reference sequence). The CDR3 is 13 amino acids. V lost 5 bases and J lost 6, with 14 bases in between. CDR3 DNA sequence: TGTGCCAGCAGCCCCGACATTTCTTCCGAGCAGTACGTC. It codes for CASSPDISSEQYV.

The chain couples TRBV29-1 to TRBJ1-1; D not certain. Trimming stripped 6 bases from V and 6 bases from J, with 17 bases between. Germline V gives CDR1 SQVTM, CDR2 ANQGSEA. CDR3 length: 13 residues. The CDR3 DNA sequence: TGCAGCGTACCCCAGGACGGCGGATCTGAAGCTTTCTTT. This codes for CSVPQDGGSEAFF. Together with reference TRBV29-1 and TRBJ1-1, the CDR3 gives the full variable domain: SAVISQKPSRDICQRGTSLTIQCQVDSQVTMMFWYRQQPGQSLTLIATANQGSEATYESGFVIDKFPISRPNLTFSTLTVSNMSPEDSSIYLCSVPQDGGSEAFFGQGTRLTVV.

The chain uses TRBV12-3 or TRBV12-4 and TRBJ1-1; D unresolved. Trimming cost V 1 base and J 4 bases, with 10 bases left between them. CDR3 length: 14 amino acids. The CDR3 coding sequence is TGTGCCAGCAGTTTAGGGCCTGCTTTCACTGAAGCTTTCTTT. This gives the protein CASSLGPAFTEAFF.